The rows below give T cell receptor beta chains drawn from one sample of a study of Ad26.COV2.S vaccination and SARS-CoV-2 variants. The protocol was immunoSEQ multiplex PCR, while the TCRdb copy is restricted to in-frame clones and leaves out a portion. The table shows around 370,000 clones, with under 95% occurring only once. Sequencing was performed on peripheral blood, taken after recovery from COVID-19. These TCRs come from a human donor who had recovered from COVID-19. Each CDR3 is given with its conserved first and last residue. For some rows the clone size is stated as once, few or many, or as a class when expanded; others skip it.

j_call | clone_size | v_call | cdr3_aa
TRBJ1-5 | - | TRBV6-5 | CASSYMPNQPQHF
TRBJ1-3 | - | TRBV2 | CASMTLGNTIYF
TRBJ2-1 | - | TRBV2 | CASSSRPDNEQFF
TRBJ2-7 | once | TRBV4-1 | CASSQDNSEDRGSRYSYEQYF
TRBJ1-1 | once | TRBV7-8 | CASSPRRGANTEAFF
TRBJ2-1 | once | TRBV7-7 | CASSRIPTSGANEQFF
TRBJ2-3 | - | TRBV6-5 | CASTLLGGDTQYF
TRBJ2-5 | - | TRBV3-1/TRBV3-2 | CASSQAFGGAETQYF
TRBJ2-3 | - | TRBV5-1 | CASSSKNLAGDTDTQYF
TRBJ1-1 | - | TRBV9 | CASSVARVGTEAFF
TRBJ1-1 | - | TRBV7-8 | CASSLADGTEAFF
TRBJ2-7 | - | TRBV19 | CASSTTAAYEQYF
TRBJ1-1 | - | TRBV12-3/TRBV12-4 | CASSLMSEAFF